This T cell receptor beta chain comes out of a study of T cell repertoires in cytomegalovirus infection. Background on the study: Through public TCR beta signatures, both CMV infection and matching HLA type were indicated. Study results and limitations: Identification of carriers of CMV plus the relevant HLA was achieved through cumulative public TCR beta family frequency. Across the ex vivo response, the dominant clonotypes were HLA-C-restricted CMV-specific TCR beta clonotypes.

The CDR3 totals 14 residues. Trimming took 3 bases from V and 9 from J; bases not matched to a gene: 6. TCRdb independently ran MiXCR on the reads; one entry per CDR3 protein. The table includes about 530,000 distinct CDR3 sequences, 26% detected once. This clonotype was detected a few times. The antigen remains undetermined. The chain has TRBV12-3 or TRBV12-4 and TRBJ2-1, with 9 bases lining up with TRBD2. Sequencing was performed on PBMCs. This TCR was sampled from a human donor in good health (CMV status not recorded). Some clones in this sample may be carry-over from other donors' samples. This chain's CDR3 is CASSLGTSSGEQFF. CDR3 sequence (DNA): TGTGCCAGCAGTTTGGGGACTAGCTCTGGTGAGCAGTTCTTC.